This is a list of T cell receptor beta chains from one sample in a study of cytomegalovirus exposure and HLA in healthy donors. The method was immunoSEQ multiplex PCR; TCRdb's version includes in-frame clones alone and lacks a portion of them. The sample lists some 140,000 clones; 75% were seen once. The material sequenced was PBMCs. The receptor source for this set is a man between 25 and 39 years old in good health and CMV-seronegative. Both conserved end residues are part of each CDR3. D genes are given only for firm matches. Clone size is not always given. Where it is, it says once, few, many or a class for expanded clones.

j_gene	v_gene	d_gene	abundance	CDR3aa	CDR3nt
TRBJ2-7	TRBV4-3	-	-	CASSQDRDTVYEQYF	TGCGCCAGCAGCCAAGACCGGGACACCGTCTACGAGCAGTACTTC
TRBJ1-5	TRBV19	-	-	CASSETGAPNQPQHF	TGTGCCAGTAGTGAAACAGGAGCCCCTAATCAGCCCCAGCATTTT
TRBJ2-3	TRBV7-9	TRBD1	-	CASSPTGGEGTDTQYF	TGTGCCAGCAGTCCTACAGGGGGAGAGGGCACAGATACGCAGTATTTT
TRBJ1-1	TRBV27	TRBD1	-	CATQTGDAEAFF	TGTGCCACCCAGACAGGGGACGCTGAAGCTTTCTTT
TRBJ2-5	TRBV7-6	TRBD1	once	CASSSPRGTGETQYF	TGTGCCAGCAGCTCCCCTCGCGGGACAGGGGAGACCCAGTACTTC
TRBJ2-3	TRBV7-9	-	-	CASSLVVDSTDTQYF	TGTGCCAGCAGCTTAGTAGTAGATAGCACAGATACGCAGTATTTT
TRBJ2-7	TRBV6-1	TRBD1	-	CASKLVTGGVYEQYF	TGTGCCAGCAAACTCGTGACAGGGGGAGTCTACGAGCAGTACTTC
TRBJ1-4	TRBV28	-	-	CASSSSPGAGVEKLFF	TGTGCCAGCAGTTCATCCCCGGGCGCGGGCGTTGAAAAACTGTTTTTT
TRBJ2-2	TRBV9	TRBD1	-	CASSVAGTENTGELFF	TGTGCCAGCAGCGTAGCGGGGACAGAGAACACCGGGGAGCTGTTTTTT
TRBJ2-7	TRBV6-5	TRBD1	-	CASTGTGSYEQYF	TGTGCCAGCACGGGGACAGGGTCCTACGAGCAGTACTTC
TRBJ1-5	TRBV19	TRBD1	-	CASSSLDRANQPQHF	TGTGCCAGTAGTTCCCTCGACAGGGCAAATCAGCCCCAGCATTTT
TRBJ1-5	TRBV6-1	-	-	CASSELVGGSRQPQHF	TGTGCCAGCAGTGAACTAGTTGGGGGGTCACGGCAGCCCCAGCATTTT
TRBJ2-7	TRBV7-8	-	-	CASSLEGIGEQYF	TGTGCCAGCAGCTTAGAGGGGATTGGCGAGCAGTACTTC
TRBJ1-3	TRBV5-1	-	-	CASRAGMDGNTIYF	TGCGCCAGCAGGGCAGGGATGGATGGAAACACCATATATTTT
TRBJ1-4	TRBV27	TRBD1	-	CASSWTGGGIEKLFF	TGTGCCAGCAGTTGGACAGGGGGCGGTATTGAAAAACTGTTTTTT
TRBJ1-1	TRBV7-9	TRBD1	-	CASSLSQGSEAFF	TGTGCCAGCAGCTTATCACAGGGGAGTGAAGCTTTCTTT
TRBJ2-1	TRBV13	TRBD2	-	CASSSDTGTSSDEQFF	TGTGCCAGCAGCTCGGACACCGGGACTAGTAGCGATGAGCAGTTCTTC